The 17 T cell receptor beta chains below come from one sample, sequenced in a study of blood T cell repertoires in COVID-19. Clones were read by immunoSEQ multiplex PCR, and TCRdb kept only the in-frame ones, dropping some. The repertoire holds more than 200,000 clones, with approximately 90% as singletons. The sequenced material came from peripheral blood. The receptors come from a man aged 65-85 years with acute or convalescent COVID-19.

The chain carries TRBV9 and TRBJ1-4; 8 nucleotides agree with TRBD1. Per the germline V gene, CDR1 is SGDLS and CDR2 is YYNGEE. The CDR3 consists of 16 residues. The J segment lost 3 bases and the V segment lost 0 bases, leaving 4 bases of the junction unmatched. In nucleotides, the CDR3 is TGTGCCAGCAGCGTAGCCCCGGGACAGGCTAATGAAAAACTGTTTTTT. This translates into CASSVAPGQANEKLFF. Full variable domain (remainder filled in from reference TRBV9 and TRBJ1-4): DSGVTQTPKHLITATGQRVTLRCSPRSGDLSVYWYQQSLDQGLQFLIQYYNGEERAKGNILERFSAQQFPDLHSELNLSSLELGDSALYFCASSVAPGQANEKLFFGSGTQLSVL.

The chain links TRBV7-2 to TRBJ2-7, with 8 nucleotides matching TRBD2. Trimming took 3 bases from V and 6 from J; bases not matched to a gene: 13. Germline V gives CDR1 SGHTA, CDR2 FQGNSA. The CDR3 sequence is 16 residues long. This CDR3 reads CASSLLFGRALGEQYF. CDR3 in DNA: TGTGCCAGCAGCTTGCTATTCGGGAGGGCCTTGGGCGAGCAGTACTTC.

The CDR3 nucleotides are TGTGCCAGCAGCATTATAGCGGGAGGCACCGGGGAGCTGTTTTTT. The encoded protein is CASSIIAGGTGELFF. This chain joins TRBV7-2 and TRBJ2-2; 10 positions agree with TRBD2. CDR3 size: 15 residues. CDR1 SGHTA and CDR2 FQGNSA come from the germline V gene. With 5 bases clipped from V and 4 bases from J, the junction kept 4 bases outside the gene matches.

The gene calls are TRBV7-8 and TRBJ1-1, with D perhaps matching TRBD1 (5 bases). The germline V gene encodes CDR1 SGHVS and CDR2 FQNEAQ. The CDR3 has 13 residues. Trimming left V 4 bases short and J 7 bases short, with 13 bases between. The CDR3 bases are TGTGCCAGCAGCTCCGGAGGGGTCCTTGAAGCTTTCTTT. It yields the protein CASSSGGVLEAFF.

The CDR3 DNA follows: TGTGCCAGCAGACCAGGACAGGGCGCGACCTACGAGCAGTACTTC. It codes for CASRPGQGATYEQYF. The chain combines TRBV6-5 with TRBJ2-7, with TRBD1 identical over 8 bases. V lost 6 bases to trimming and J lost 2 bases; unmatched junction nucleotides: 9. The CDR3 length is 15 residues. Germline loops: CDR1 MNHEY, CDR2 SVGAGI.

This chain links TRBV9 with TRBJ2-5, with TRBD1 matching 7 bases. Germline V lookup: CDR1 SGDLS, CDR2 YYNGEE. V trimming: 0 bases; J trimming: 5 bases; junction bases outside the gene matches: 10. This CDR3 comprises 16 residues. The CDR3 region has the DNA TGTGCCAGCAGCGTAGCCCAGGGACAGACTGTGGAGACCCAGTACTTC. Residues: CASSVAQGQTVETQYF.

This clone is a singleton in its sample. V and J are TRBV13 and TRBJ1-2, with D possibly TRBD1 on 6 matching bases. The CDR3 has 13 amino acids. Germline CDR1 is PRHDT and CDR2 is FYEKMQ (reference sequence). V lost 5 bases, J lost 4 bases, and 11 bases lay in between. CDR3 loop: CASSAGQSYGYTF. In DNA form, the CDR3 reads TGTGCCAGCAGCGCCGGACAGAGCTATGGCTACACCTTC.

This clone was recorded once. This sequence joins TRBV18 and TRBJ2-1; the match to TRBD1 covers 9 bases. CDR3 length: 16 amino acids. Germline V CDR1 and CDR2: KGHSH, LQKENI. V lost 3 bases to trimming and J lost 4 bases; unmatched junction nucleotides: 7. CDR3 residues: CASSPRDRDYYNEQFF. CDR3 bases: TGTGCCAGCTCACCGCGGGACAGGGATTATTACAATGAGCAGTTCTTC.

V is TRBV6-4 and J is TRBJ1-1; TRBD1 is a possible D gene (5 bases). The CDR3 is 13 amino acids. Germline CDR1 and CDR2: MRHNA and SNTAGT. V gave up 3 bases and J gave up 6 bases, with 11 bases separating them. CDR3 sequence: CASSEGPWAEAFF. CDR3 sequence (DNA): TGTGCCAGCAGTGAGGGGCCATGGGCTGAAGCTTTCTTT.

The gene calls are TRBV4-2 and TRBJ2-1; 7 bases line up with TRBD2. Germline V gives CDR1 LGHNA, CDR2 YNFKEQ. V dropped 0 bases and J dropped 12; count of bases not matched to a gene: 5. The CDR3 loop spans 13 amino acids. The CDR3 DNA reads as TGTGCCAGCAGCCAAGATTTGACTAGCCGGCAGTTCTTC. The encoded protein is CASSQDLTSRQFF.

The chain is built from TRBV30 and TRBJ1-5; no firm D call. Trimming took 0 bases from V and 6 from J, leaving 9 bases between them. The CDR3 loop spans 13 amino acids. The germline V gene encodes CDR1 GTSNPN and CDR2 SVGIG (reference sequence). The CDR3 region is CAWSVAATQPQHF. CDR3 DNA: TGTGCCTGGAGTGTGGCGGCTACTCAGCCCCAGCATTTT.

The chain links TRBV30 to TRBJ2-1; D remains ambiguous. CDR3 size: 17 residues. Germline lookup yields CDR1 GTSNPN and CDR2 SVGIG (reference sequence). Between the trimmed V and J ends, which lost 2 bases and 6 bases, there was a span of 23 bases. The CDR3 protein is CAWSHVEIEAFLNEQFF. The CDR3 DNA follows: TGTGCCTGGAGTCATGTGGAGATAGAAGCCTTCCTCAATGAGCAGTTCTTC.

The chain's CDR3 is CASSLRGFGSGANVLTF. In DNA, the CDR3 is TGCGCCAGCAGCTTGCGAGGGTTTGGCTCTGGGGCCAACGTCCTGACTTTC. This chain links TRBV5-1 with TRBJ2-6, with a tentative D call TRBD2 (5 bases). V lost 1 base and J lost 0, with 11 bases in between. This CDR3 has 17 residues. The germline CDR1 and CDR2 sequences are SGHRS and YFSETQ. Full variable domain (outside the CDR3, taken from reference TRBV5-1 and TRBJ2-6): KAGVTQTPRYLIKTRGQQVTLSCSPISGHRSVSWYQQTPGQGLQFLFEYFSETQRNKGNFPGRFSGRQFSNSRSEMNVSTLELGDSALYLCASSLRGFGSGANVLTFGAGSRLTVL.

The J gene is TRBJ2-7, the V gene TRBV7-2; a weak D match, TRBD2 (5 bases). CDR3 length: 12 amino acids. Germline V gives CDR1 SGHTA, CDR2 FQGNSA. V lost 4 bases, J lost 5 bases, and 9 bases lay in between. As DNA, the CDR3 is TGTGCCAGCAGCTCAGACTATGACGAGCAGTACTTC. Protein: CASSSDYDEQYF.

The chain couples TRBV5-1 to TRBJ2-2; 10 nucleotides align to TRBD1. The germline gives CDR1 SGHRS, CDR2 YFSETQ. The trim removed 5 bases at V and 4 bases at J, leaving 8 bases unmatched. The CDR3 is 16 amino acids. CDR3 bases: TGCGCCAGCAGTCGGAGGGGACAGGGGCCCACCGGGGAGCTGTTTTTT. It yields the protein CASSRRGQGPTGELFF.

The rearrangement uses TRBV11-2 and TRBJ2-7, with 7 positions matching TRBD2. The ends lost 2 bases at V and 7 bases at J; junction bases unmatched: 8. CDR3 size: 14 residues. Per the germline V gene, CDR1 is SGHAT and CDR2 is FQNNGV. CDR3 loop: CASSLRSGKREQYF. The CDR3 DNA reads TGTGCCAGCAGCTTAAGGAGCGGGAAACGGGAGCAGTACTTC.

J is TRBJ2-1 and V is TRBV7-3; no clear D gene. V lost 7 bases and J 8 bases, leaving 18 bases between the germline ends. Germline CDR1 is SGHTA and CDR2 is FQGTGA. The CDR3 is 14 amino acids. The CDR3 here is CASKILPHVDEQFF. The CDR3 DNA is TGTGCCAGCAAAATACTCCCCCATGTGGATGAGCAGTTCTTC.